The 27 T cell receptor beta chains reported below all come from one sample, sequenced in a study of T cells in women clearing cervical HPV infection. This table comes from immunoSEQ multiplex PCR, and its TCRdb copy is limited to in-frame clones, with some not included. The sample has approximately 35,000 clones. The sample consisted of blood buffy coat. All receptors come from a woman between 18 and 69 years old with a cervical HPV16 infection that either progressed to CIN3+ or cleared (not recorded which).

The sequenced part of the CDR3 DNA is TGTGCCAGCAGCTCCCAGGGGCGCGATACG. This translates into CASSSQGRDT. The whole CDR3 reads CASSSQGRDTQYF. V gene TRBV7-3 combines with J gene TRBJ2-3; TRBD1 might be the D (6 bases). Coverage ceases 3 residues before the CDR3 finishes, and the germline J gene fills in the end. CDR3 size: 13 residues. Trimming stripped 4 bases from V and 6 bases from J, with 11 bases between. CDR1 and CDR2 from the germline V gene are SGHTA and FQGTGA. Combining the CDR3 with reference TRBV7-3 and TRBJ2-3 gives the whole variable domain GAGVSQTPSNKVTEKGKYVELRCDPISGHTALYWYRQSLGQGPEFLIYFQGTGAADDSGLPNDRFFAVRPEGSVSTLKIQRTERGDSAVYLCASSSQGRDTQYFGPGTRLTVL.

About this clone itself: The CDR3 is cut off 3 residues early in the read; its end comes from the germline J gene. The chain has TRBV4-2 and TRBJ2-7, with D maybe TRBD2 (6 bases). Looked up from germline, CDR1 is LGHNA and CDR2 is YNFKEQ. The V end was cut by 0 bases, the J end by 5 bases, with 17 bases between. The CDR3 spans 16 residues. The CDR3 bases that were read are TGTGCCAGCAGCCAAGAAAAGACGCGGGGCCTCAACGAG. This sequence encodes CASSQEKTRGLNE. The full CDR3 protein reads CASSQEKTRGLNEQYF.

To note about this clone: The read gets to within 3 residues of the CDR3 end, and the germline J gene fills in the rest. The chain recombines TRBV19 with TRBJ1-2; 7 bases map to TRBD1. The CDR3 is 15 residues long. The V gene's germline CDR1 is LNHDA and CDR2 SQIVND (reference sequence). CDR3 DNA (partial): TGTGCCAGTAGTAAGGACAGGACTAGCACAGATACC. It is translated as CASSKDRTSTDT. The full CDR3 sequence reads CASSKDRTSTDTYTF.

To note about this clone: The read halts 3 residues ahead of the CDR3 end, with the missing end drawn from the germline J gene. The V gene is TRBV13, the J gene TRBJ2-2; no firm D call. Trimming shortened V by 3 bases and J by 0 bases, and 8 bases separated the two germline ends. The germline V gene encodes CDR1 PRHDT and CDR2 FYEKMQ (reference sequence). CDR3 size: 15 residues. The CDR3 spells CASSFLTANTGELFF. CDR3 bases read: TGTGCCAGCAGCTTTTTAACAGCGAACACCGGGGAG.

Concerning this clone: The read ends 3 residues early relative to the CDR3; the germline J gene fills the gap. The J gene is TRBJ1-2, the V gene TRBV18; TRBD1 might be the D (5 bases). Germline lookup yields CDR1 KGHSH and CDR2 LQKENI. The CDR3 contains 13 residues. The sequenced part of the CDR3 DNA is TGTGCCAGCTCATCCCAGGGTCGAAATGAC. Encoded protein: CASSSQGRND. The whole CDR3 sequence is CASSSQGRNDYTF.

Concerning this clone itself: The CDR3 end lies 3 residues beyond the end of the read and is filled in from the germline J gene. V is TRBV6-1 and J is TRBJ2-7; TRBD1 matches at 8 bases. J was trimmed by 5 bases and V by 3 bases; bases with no gene match: 9. Looked up from germline, CDR1 is MNHNS and CDR2 is SASEGT. This CDR3 region has 15 residues. The covered CDR3 bases are TGTGCCAGCAGTGATACGTACAGGGGGGCTCACGAG. Amino acid sequence: CASSDTYRGAHE. The full CDR3 protein is CASSDTYRGAHEQYF.

About this clone: The read ends 3 residues early relative to the CDR3; the germline J gene fills the gap. This chain joins TRBV7-9 and TRBJ1-1; 9 positions agree with TRBD1. Trimming took 2 bases from V and 2 from J; bases not matched to a gene: 3. Looked up from germline, CDR1 is SEHNR and CDR2 is FQNEAQ (reference sequence). The CDR3 totals 15 residues. The CDR3 bases that were read are TGTGCCAGCAGCTTATTGGGACAGGGAAACACTGAA. Protein product: CASSLLGQGNTE. The whole CDR3 protein reads CASSLLGQGNTEAFF.

To note about this clone: Sequencing ends 3 residues short of the CDR3 end; the germline J gene provides the rest. This chain connects TRBV19 to TRBJ2-5; 7 nucleotides align to TRBD2. V was clipped by 6 bases and J by 2 bases; unmatched bases: 3. CDR1 is LNHDA and CDR2 is SQIVND in the germline V gene (reference sequence). The CDR3 length is 13 residues. The CDR3 region is CASRPSGQETQYF. The sequenced CDR3 bases are TGTGCCAGTAGACCTAGCGGACAAGAGACC.

Of note for this clone: Other DNA sequences from this sample encode an identical CDR3 as well. CDR3 sequence: CAWSGAGVRGHNSPLHF. The sequenced CDR3 bases are TGTGCCTGGAGTGGAGCAGGGGTAAGGGGACATAATTCACCC. V and J are TRBV30 and TRBJ1-6; D is perhaps TRBD1 (6 bases). The read falls 3 residues short of the CDR3 end, and the missing part is taken from the germline J gene. V lost 1 base to trimming and J lost 5 bases, with 18 bases between them. CDR1 is GTSNPN and CDR2 is SVGIG in the germline V gene (reference sequence). The CDR3 is 17 residues long.

With respect to this clone: The read ends 3 residues early relative to the CDR3; the germline J gene fills the gap. This sequence joins TRBV5-4 and TRBJ2-7; no clear D gene. Germline CDR1 is SGHNT and CDR2 is YYREEE (reference sequence). The V end lost 5 bases, the J end lost 3 bases, and 18 bases lay between the germline ends. The CDR3 has 15 residues. The CDR3 region is CASSSSSGLYYEQYF. CDR3 DNA (partial): TGTGCCAGCAGTTCCTCGAGTGGTCTCTACTACGAG. The full variable domain, with the rest looked up from reference TRBV5-4 and TRBJ2-7, is ETGVTQSPTHLIKTRGQQVTLRCSSQSGHNTVSWYQQALGQGPQFIFQYYREEENGRGNFPPRFSGLQFPNYSSELNVNALELDDSALYLCASSSSSGLYYEQYFGPGTRLTVT.

With regard to this clone: The read is 3 residues too short to cover the CDR3 end, so that end is filled in from the germline J gene. V usage is TRBV10-3 and J usage is TRBJ1-1, with 8 positions matching TRBD1. V dropped 6 bases and J dropped 2; count of bases not matched to a gene: 8. CDR1 ENHRY and CDR2 SYGVKD come from the germline V gene. The CDR3 is 15 residues long. The CDR3 DNA, read in part, is TGTGCCATCAGCACCGGACAGGGAACCAACACTGAA. It specifies CAISTGQGTNTE. The whole CDR3 sequence reads CAISTGQGTNTEAFF.

Note on this clone: The read finishes 3 residues shy of the CDR3 end, and the germline J gene is used to complete it. The V and J genes are TRBV7-2 and TRBJ1-2; TRBD1 matches 7 bases. Germline CDR1 is SGHTA and CDR2 is FQGNSA. After removal of 4 bases from V and 7 bases from J, the junction contained 6 bases not matched to a gene. The CDR3 is made up of 13 amino acids. The CDR3 protein is CASSSNRGIGYTF. CDR3 DNA, as far as it was read: TGTGCCAGCAGCTCTAACAGGGGAATTGGC.

Remarks on this clone: The CDR3 is cut off 3 residues early in the read; its end comes from the germline J gene. The rearrangement links TRBV30 to TRBJ2-5; D is unclear. This CDR3 spans 15 amino acids. CDR1 and CDR2 (germline): GTSNPN, SVGIG (reference sequence). The DNA read from the CDR3 is TGTGCCTGGAGCCAGGTCGCAGATCACACAGATACC. Translation gives CAWSQVADHTDT. The full CDR3 protein is CAWSQVADHTDTQYF.

A note on this clone: The DNA ends 3 residues before the CDR3 does, and the rest of the CDR3 is filled in from the germline J gene. The rearrangement links TRBV5-6 to TRBJ1-1; unclear D gene. The CDR3 consists of 15 residues. Germline V gives CDR1 SGHDT, CDR2 YYEEEE. With 2 bases removed from V and 1 base from J, the gap between germline ends came to 12 bases. CDR3 residues: CASSFLPRENTEAFF. Partial CDR3 DNA: TGTGCCAGCAGCTTTCTACCGCGGGAGAACACTGAA. Based on the CDR3 plus reference TRBV5-6 and TRBJ1-1, the full variable domain is DAGVTQSPTHLIKTRGQQVTLRCSPKSGHDTVSWYQQALGQGPQFIFQYYEEEERQRGNFPDRFSGHQFPNYSSELNVNALLLGDSALYLCASSFLPRENTEAFFGQGTRLTVV.

Comment on this clone: The read finishes 3 residues shy of the CDR3 end, and the germline J gene is used to complete it. This chain joins TRBV30 and TRBJ1-6, with D perhaps TRBD1 (6 bases). Germline CDR1 reads GTSNPN; CDR2 reads SVGIG (reference sequence). The CDR3 has 15 residues. Trimming removed 2 bases from V and 9 bases from J, with 17 bases in between. The part of the CDR3 DNA that was read is TGTGCCTGGAGTTTGGCAACAGGGACGGGTTCACCC. Its translation: CAWSLATGTGSP. The CDR3 reads in full as CAWSLATGTGSPLHF.

In the case of this clone: The sequenced fragment ends 3 residues before the CDR3 boundary, so the rest is inferred from the germline J gene. Other DNA sequences from this sample encode an identical CDR3 as well. The genes are TRBV23-1 and TRBJ1-3; D uncertain. TRBV23-1 is annotated as an ORF whose role is uncertain. The CDR3 consists of 13 residues. V shed 6 bases and J shed 0 bases, with 6 bases lying between them. Partial CDR3 DNA: TGCGCCAGCAGCCCTACCTCTGGAAACACC. It translates to CASSPTSGNT. The whole CDR3 reads CASSPTSGNTIYF.

Regarding this clone: The read finishes 3 residues shy of the CDR3 end, and the germline J gene is used to complete it. This sequence joins TRBV6-2 or TRBV6-3 and TRBJ2-5; 13 bases map to TRBD2. The length of the CDR3 is 16 residues. Trimming cost V 3 bases and J 4 bases; bases outside gene matches: 5. Germline CDR1 and CDR2: MNHEY and SVGEGT. The CDR3 bases that were read are TGTGCCAGCAGTTATTTCGGACTAGCGGGAGCAGAGACC. As protein: CASSYFGLAGAET. The CDR3 as a whole reads CASSYFGLAGAETQYF.

On this clone itself: The read falls 3 residues short of the CDR3 end, and the missing part is taken from the germline J gene. The chain links TRBV18 to TRBJ1-5; D is perhaps TRBD1 (6 bases). The CDR3 contains 14 residues. Between the trimmed V and J ends, which lost 4 bases and 6 bases, there was a span of 13 bases. The V gene's germline CDR1 is KGHSH and CDR2 LQKENI. The CDR3 bases that were read are TGTGCCAGCTCACAAGTAACAGGGAGTCAGCCC. Protein product: CASSQVTGSQP. The whole CDR3 region reads CASSQVTGSQPQHF.

About this clone itself: The read ends 3 residues shy of where the CDR3 ends; the end is completed using the germline J gene. The chain carries TRBV7-7 and TRBJ2-5; 7 positions match TRBD1. Germline V gene sequence: CDR1 SSHAT, CDR2 FNYEAQ (reference sequence). Germline trimming cut 3 bases from V and 2 bases from J; bases unmatched to any gene: 9. The CDR3 consists of 16 residues. The CDR3 sequence: CASSLGRGIIQETQYF. The CDR3 bases that were read are TGTGCCAGCAGCTTGGGCAGGGGGATAATACAAGAGACC.

For this clone: Read coverage stops 3 residues before the CDR3 terminus; the germline J gene supplies the remainder. The V and J genes are TRBV13 and TRBJ2-5; D is tentatively TRBD1 or TRBD2 (5 bases each). From germline, CDR1 is PRHDT and CDR2 FYEKMQ (reference sequence). This CDR3 has 15 residues. CDR3 protein: CASSTRRQGRRTQYF. CDR3 bases read: TGTGCCAGCAGCACCAGGAGGCAGGGCAGGAGAACC.

The CDR3 bases that were read are TGTGCCAGCAGTTCAGACAGGCTGGCTGGAAACACC. Translating it yields CASSSDRLAGNT. The whole CDR3 protein reads CASSSDRLAGNTIYF. The chain joins TRBV7-8 to TRBJ1-3, with a weak D call TRBD1 (6 bases). The read finishes 3 residues shy of the CDR3 end, and the germline J gene is used to complete it. V lost 6 bases and J lost 2, with 14 bases in between. Germline CDR1 reads SGHVS; CDR2 reads FQNEAQ. The CDR3 is made up of 15 amino acids.

In regard to this clone: The read is 3 residues too short to cover the CDR3 end, so that end is filled in from the germline J gene. V usage is TRBV7-9 and J usage is TRBJ2-3; 8 positions match TRBD1. This CDR3 has 14 residues. CDR1 SEHNR and CDR2 FQNEAQ come from the germline V gene (reference sequence). CDR3 residues: CASSLVLTGETQYF. The sequenced CDR3 bases are TGTGCCAGCAGCTTAGTATTGACAGGGGAGACG.

About this clone itself: The read terminates 3 residues before the CDR3 end, so the remaining end is supplied by the germline J gene. The J gene is TRBJ2-4, the V gene TRBV19; weak D call: TRBD1 (5 bases). This CDR3 is 13 amino acids long. Per the germline V gene, CDR1 is LNHDA and CDR2 is SQIVND (reference sequence). V was cut by 5 bases and J by 9 bases, with 14 bases left in between. CDR3 in amino acids: CASSVDRNGIQYF. Incomplete CDR3 DNA: TGTGCCAGTAGTGTCGACAGAAATGGCATT.

As to this clone: Read coverage stops 3 residues before the CDR3 terminus; the germline J gene supplies the remainder. The chain is built from TRBV7-2 and TRBJ2-1; D remains unclear. CDR1 is SGHTA, CDR2 FQGNSA, per germline. The V end was cut by 1 base, the J end by 7 bases, with 14 bases between. The CDR3 has 15 residues. The CDR3 sequence: CASSLGVVTPNEQFF. CDR3 bases read: TGTGCCAGCAGCTTAGGAGTCGTCACACCGAATGAG.

Turning to this clone: Coverage ceases 3 residues before the CDR3 finishes, and the germline J gene fills in the end. The chain combines TRBV6-1 with TRBJ2-1; D gene uncertain. The CDR3 has 14 amino acids. In germline, CDR1 is MNHNS, CDR2 SASEGT. The V gene lost 4 bases and the J gene lost 3 bases, with 10 bases spanning the gap. The chain's CDR3 is CASSVETVYNEQFF. Incomplete CDR3 DNA: TGTGCCAGCAGTGTGGAGACTGTCTACAATGAG.

Points on this clone: Sequencing ends 3 residues short of the CDR3 end; the germline J gene provides the rest. This chain connects TRBV14 to TRBJ2-6, with 9 bases fitting TRBD2. The ends lost 4 bases at V and 0 bases at J; junction bases unmatched: 4. The CDR3 contains 17 residues. Germline V gene lookup returns CDR1 SGHDN and CDR2 FVKESK. This CDR3 reads CASSRLAGTSGANVLTF. The CDR3 bases that were read are TGTGCCAGCAGCCGGCTAGCGGGGACCTCTGGGGCCAACGTC.

Regarding this clone: The read is 3 residues too short to cover the CDR3 end, so that end is filled in from the germline J gene. The V and J genes are TRBV7-9 and TRBJ2-5; D perhaps matches TRBD1 (6 bases). Trimming took off 5 bases at V and 2 bases at J, with 15 bases between the two ends. CDR3 length: 15 residues. CDR1 and CDR2 (germline): SEHNR, FQNEAQ (reference sequence). The CDR3 loop is CASSLGGVYQETQYF. The CDR3 DNA, read in part, is TGTGCCAGCAGCCTTGGGGGCGTATATCAAGAGACC.